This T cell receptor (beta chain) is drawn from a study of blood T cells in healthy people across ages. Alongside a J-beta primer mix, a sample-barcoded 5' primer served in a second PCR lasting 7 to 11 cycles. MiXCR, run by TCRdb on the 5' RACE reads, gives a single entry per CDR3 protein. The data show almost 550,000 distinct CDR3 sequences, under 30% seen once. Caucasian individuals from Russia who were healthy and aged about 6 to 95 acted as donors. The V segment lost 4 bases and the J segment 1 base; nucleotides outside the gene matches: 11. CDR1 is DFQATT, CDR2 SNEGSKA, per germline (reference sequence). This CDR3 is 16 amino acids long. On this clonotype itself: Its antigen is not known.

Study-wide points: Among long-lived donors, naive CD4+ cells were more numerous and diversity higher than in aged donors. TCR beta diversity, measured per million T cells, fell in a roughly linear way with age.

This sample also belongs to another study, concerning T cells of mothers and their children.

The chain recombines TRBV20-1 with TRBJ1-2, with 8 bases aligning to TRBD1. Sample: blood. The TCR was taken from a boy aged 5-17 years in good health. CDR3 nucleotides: TGCAGTGCTACTTTGACAGGGGACGACCGTAACTATGGCTACACCTTC. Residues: CSATLTGDDRNYGYTF.